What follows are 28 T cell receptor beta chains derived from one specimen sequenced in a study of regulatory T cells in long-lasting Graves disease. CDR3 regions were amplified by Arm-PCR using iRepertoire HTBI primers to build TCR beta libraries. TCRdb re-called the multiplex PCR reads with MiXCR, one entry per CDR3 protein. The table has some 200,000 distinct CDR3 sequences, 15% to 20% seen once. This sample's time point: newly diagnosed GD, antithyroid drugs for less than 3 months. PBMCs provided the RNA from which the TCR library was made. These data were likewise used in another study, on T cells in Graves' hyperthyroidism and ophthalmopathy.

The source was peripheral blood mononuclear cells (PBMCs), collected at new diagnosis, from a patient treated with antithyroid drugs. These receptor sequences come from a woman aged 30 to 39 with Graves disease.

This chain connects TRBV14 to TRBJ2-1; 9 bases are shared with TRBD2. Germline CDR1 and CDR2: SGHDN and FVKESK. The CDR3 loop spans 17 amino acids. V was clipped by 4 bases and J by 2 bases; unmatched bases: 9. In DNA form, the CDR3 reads TGTGCCAGCAGCCGCTTAGCGGGAGATTTACCCTACAATGAGCAGTTCTTC. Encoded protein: CASSRLAGDLPYNEQFF.

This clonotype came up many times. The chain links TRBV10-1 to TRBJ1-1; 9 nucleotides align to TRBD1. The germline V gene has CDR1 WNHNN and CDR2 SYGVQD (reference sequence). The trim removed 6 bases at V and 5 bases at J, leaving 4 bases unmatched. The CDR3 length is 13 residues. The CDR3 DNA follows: TGCGCCAGCAGCCGGGACAGGGATACTGAAGCTTTCTTT. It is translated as CASSRDRDTEAFF.

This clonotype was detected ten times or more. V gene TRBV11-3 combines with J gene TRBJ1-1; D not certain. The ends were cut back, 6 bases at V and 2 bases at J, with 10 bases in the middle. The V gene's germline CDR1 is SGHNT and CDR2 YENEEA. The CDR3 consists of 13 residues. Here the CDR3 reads CASRISENTEAFF. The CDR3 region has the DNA TGTGCCAGCAGGATCTCAGAAAACACTGAAGCTTTCTTT.

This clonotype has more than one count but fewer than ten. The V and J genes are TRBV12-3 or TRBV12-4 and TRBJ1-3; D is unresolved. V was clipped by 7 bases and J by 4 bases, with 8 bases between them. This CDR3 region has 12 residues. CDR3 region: CASTEAGNTIYF. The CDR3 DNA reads TGTGCCAGCACTGAGGCCGGAAACACCATATATTTT.

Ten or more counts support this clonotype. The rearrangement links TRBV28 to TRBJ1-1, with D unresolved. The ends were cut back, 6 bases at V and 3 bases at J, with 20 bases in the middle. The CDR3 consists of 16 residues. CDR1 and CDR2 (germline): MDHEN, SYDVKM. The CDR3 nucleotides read TGTGCCAGCAGCACCCTGGCGGGCCTTGGGTACACTGAAGCTTTCTTT. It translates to CASSTLAGLGYTEAFF.

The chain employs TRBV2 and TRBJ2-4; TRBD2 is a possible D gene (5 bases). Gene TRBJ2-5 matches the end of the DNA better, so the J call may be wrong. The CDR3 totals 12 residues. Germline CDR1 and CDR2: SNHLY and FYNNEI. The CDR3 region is CASRAEGETQYF. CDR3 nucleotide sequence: TGTGCCAGCAGGGCAGAGGGAGAGACCCAGTACTTC.

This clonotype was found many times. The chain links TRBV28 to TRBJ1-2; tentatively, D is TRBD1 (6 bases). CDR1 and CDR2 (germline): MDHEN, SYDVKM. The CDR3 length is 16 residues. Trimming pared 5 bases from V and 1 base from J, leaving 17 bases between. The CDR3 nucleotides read TGTGCCAGCAGTCGCAACCGGGACAATTATAACTATGGCTACACCTTC. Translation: CASSRNRDNYNYGYTF.

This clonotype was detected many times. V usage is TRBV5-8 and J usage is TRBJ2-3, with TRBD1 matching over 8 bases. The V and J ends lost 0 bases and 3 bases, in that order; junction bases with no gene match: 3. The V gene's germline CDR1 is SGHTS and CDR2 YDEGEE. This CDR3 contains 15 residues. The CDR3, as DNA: TGTGCCAGCAGCTTGGGGCAGGGGGCTACAGATACGCAGTATTTT. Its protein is CASSLGQGATDTQYF.

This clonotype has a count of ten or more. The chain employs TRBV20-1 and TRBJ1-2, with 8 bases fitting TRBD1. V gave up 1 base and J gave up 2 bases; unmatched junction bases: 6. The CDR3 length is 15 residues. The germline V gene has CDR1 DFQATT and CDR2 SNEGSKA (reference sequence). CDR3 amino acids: CSARAQGELNYGYTF. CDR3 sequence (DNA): TGCAGTGCTAGAGCACAGGGGGAGTTAAACTATGGCTACACCTTC.

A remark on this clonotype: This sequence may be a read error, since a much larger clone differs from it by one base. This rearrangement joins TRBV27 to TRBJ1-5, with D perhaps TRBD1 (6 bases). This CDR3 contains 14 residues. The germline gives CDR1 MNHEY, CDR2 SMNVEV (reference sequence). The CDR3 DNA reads TGTGCCAGCGCCGGCGGGGGGGCCAATCATCCCCAGCATTTT. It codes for CASAGGGANHPQHF.

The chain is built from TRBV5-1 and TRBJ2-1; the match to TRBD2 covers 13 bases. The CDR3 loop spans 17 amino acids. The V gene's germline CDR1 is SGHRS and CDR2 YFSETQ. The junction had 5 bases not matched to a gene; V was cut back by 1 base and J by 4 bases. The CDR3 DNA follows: TGCGCCAGCAGCTTGACCCGGACTAGCGGGAGTTACAATGAGCAGTTCTTC. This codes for CASSLTRTSGSYNEQFF. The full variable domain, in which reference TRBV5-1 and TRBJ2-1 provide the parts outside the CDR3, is KAGVTQTPRYLIKTRGQQVTLSCSPISGHRSVSWYQQTPGQGLQFLFEYFSETQRNKGNFPGRFSGRQFSNSRSEMNVSTLELGDSALYLCASSLTRTSGSYNEQFFGPGTRLTVL.

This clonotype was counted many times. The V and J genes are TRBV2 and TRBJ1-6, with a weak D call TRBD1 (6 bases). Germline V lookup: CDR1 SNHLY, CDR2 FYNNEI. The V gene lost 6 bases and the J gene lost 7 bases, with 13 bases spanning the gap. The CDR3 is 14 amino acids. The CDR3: CASRNRANNSPLHF. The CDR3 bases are TGTGCCAGCAGGAACAGGGCGAACAATTCACCCCTCCACTTT.

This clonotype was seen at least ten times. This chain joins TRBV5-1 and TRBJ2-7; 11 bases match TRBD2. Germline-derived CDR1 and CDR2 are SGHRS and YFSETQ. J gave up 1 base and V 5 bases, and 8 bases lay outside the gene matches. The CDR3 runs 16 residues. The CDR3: CASSSGTSGLSYEQYF. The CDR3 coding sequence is TGCGCCAGCAGTTCCGGGACTAGCGGACTTTCCTACGAGCAGTACTTC.

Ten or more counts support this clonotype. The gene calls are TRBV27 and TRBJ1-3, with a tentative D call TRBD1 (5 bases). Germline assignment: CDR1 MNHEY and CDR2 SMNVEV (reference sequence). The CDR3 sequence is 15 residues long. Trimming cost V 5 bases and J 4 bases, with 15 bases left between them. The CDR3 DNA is TGTGCCAGCAGTCCATTAGACAGTTTCGGAAACACCATATATTTT. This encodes CASSPLDSFGNTIYF.

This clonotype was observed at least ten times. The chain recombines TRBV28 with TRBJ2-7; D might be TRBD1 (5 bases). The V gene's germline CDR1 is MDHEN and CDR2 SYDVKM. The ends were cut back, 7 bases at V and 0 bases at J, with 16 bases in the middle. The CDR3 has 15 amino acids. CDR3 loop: CASKGRRPNSYEQYF. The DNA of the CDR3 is TGTGCCAGCAAGGGGCGAAGGCCCAACTCCTACGAGCAGTACTTC.

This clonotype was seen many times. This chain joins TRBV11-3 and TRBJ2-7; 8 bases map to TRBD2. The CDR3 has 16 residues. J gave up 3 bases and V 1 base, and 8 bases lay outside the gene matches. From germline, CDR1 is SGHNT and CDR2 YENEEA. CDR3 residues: CASSLGATGGSYEQYF. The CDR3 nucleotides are TGTGCCAGCAGCTTAGGGGCGACGGGGGGGAGCTACGAGCAGTACTTC. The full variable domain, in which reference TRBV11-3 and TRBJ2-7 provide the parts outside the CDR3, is EAGVVQSPRYKIIEKKQPVAFWCNPISGHNTLYWYLQNLGQGPELLIRYENEEAVDDSQLPKDRFSAERLKGVDSTLKIQPAELGDSAVYLCASSLGATGGSYEQYFGPGTRLTVT.

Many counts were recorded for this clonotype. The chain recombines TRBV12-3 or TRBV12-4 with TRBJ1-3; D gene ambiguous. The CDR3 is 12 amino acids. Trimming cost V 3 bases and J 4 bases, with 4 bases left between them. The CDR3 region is CASSLWGNTIYF. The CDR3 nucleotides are TGTGCCAGCAGTTTGTGGGGAAACACCATATATTTT.

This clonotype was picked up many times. CDR3 DNA: TGTGCCAGCTCACCACCGGAGGGCCAAGAGACCCAGTACTTC. It is translated as CASSPPEGQETQYF. The rearrangement joins TRBV18 to TRBJ2-5, with D possibly TRBD2 on 6 matching bases. The CDR3 consists of 14 residues. V lost 0 bases, J lost 1 base, and 6 bases lay in between. Looked up from germline, CDR1 is KGHSH and CDR2 is LQKENI.

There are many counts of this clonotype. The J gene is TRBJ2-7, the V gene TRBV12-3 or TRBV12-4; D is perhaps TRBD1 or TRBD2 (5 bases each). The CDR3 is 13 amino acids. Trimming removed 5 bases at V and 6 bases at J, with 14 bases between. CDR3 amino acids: CASSIGVRGEQYF. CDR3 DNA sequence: TGTGCCAGCAGTATCGGGGTAAGGGGCGAGCAGTACTTC.

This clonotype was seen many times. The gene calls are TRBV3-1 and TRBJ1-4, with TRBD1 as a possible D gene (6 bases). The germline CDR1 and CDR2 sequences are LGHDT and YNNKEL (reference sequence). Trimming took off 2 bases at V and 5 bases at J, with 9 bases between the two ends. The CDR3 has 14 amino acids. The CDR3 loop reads CASSQTRGNEKLFF. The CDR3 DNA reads TGTGCCAGCAGCCAAACCAGGGGCAATGAAAAACTGTTTTTT.

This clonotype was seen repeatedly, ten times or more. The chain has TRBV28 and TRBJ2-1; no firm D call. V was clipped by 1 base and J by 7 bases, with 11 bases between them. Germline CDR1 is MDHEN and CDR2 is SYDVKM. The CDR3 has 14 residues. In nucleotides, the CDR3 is TGTGCCAGCAGTTTATTAGAGCGCTTAAATGAGCAGTTCTTC. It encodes CASSLLERLNEQFF.

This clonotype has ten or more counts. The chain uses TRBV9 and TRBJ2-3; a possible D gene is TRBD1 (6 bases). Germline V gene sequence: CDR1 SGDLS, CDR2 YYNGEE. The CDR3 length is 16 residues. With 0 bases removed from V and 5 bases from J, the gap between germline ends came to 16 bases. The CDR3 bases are TGTGCCAGCAGCGTAGTTGGGCAGGGGTTCGAAGATACGCAGTATTTT. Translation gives CASSVVGQGFEDTQYF.

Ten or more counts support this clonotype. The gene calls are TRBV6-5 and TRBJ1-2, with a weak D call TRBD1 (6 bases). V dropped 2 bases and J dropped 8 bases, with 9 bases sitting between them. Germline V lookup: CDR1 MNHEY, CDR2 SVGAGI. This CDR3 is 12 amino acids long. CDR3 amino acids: CASSYEGGGYTF. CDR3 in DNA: TGTGCCAGCAGTTACGAAGGGGGGGGCTACACCTTC.

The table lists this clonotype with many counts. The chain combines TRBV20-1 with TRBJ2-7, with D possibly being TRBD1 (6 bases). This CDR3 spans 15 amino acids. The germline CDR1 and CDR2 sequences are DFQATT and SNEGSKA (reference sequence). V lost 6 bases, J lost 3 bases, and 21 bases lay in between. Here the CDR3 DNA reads TGCAGTGCACTCCCCCGGGACACAGGTTTCTACGAGCAGTACTTC. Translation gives CSALPRDTGFYEQYF.

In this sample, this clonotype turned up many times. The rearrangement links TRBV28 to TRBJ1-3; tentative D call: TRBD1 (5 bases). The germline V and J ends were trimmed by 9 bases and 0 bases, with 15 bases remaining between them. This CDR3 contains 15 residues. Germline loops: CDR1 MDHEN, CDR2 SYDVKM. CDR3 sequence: CARGVAEYSGNTIYF. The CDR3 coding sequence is TGTGCCAGAGGGGTGGCGGAGTACTCTGGAAACACCATATATTTT.

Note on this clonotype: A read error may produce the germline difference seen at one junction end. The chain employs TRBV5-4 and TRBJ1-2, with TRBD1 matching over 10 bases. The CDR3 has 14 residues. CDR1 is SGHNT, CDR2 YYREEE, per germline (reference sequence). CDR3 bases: TGTGTCAGCAGCCAGGGACAGGGGCAAGATGGCTACACCTTC. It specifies CVSSQGQGQDGYTF.

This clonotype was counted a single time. The CDR3 DNA is TGTGCCAGCAGCTTAAGACGTGGCAGGGGAAAAGAGACCCAGTACTTC. It is translated as CASSLRRGRGKETQYF. The genes are TRBV7-9 and TRBJ2-5, with D maybe TRBD1 (6 bases). Germline V gene lookup returns CDR1 SEHNR and CDR2 FQNEAQ (reference sequence). Trimming pared 2 bases from V and 3 bases from J, leaving 16 bases between. The CDR3 has 16 amino acids.

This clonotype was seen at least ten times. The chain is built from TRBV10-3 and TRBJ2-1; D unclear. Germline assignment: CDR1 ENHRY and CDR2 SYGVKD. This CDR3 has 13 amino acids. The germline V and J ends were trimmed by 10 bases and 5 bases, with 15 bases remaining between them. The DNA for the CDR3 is TGTGCCACACTGACCGGACGGAACAATGAGCAGTTCTTC. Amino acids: CATLTGRNNEQFF.